This T cell receptor beta chain was identified in a study of beta chain features in type 1 diabetes. Study context: Healthy donors and patients had similar age, gender and cell yields. Whole-study results and caveats: Moderate but significant shortening of TCRB CDR3s was recorded in all four CD4+ subsets from Type 1 diabetes patients.

The sequenced template was cDNA made from the entire isolated RNA. The assay was immunoSEQ multiplex PCR, and TCRdb's table has in-frame clones only and misses some. Of about 340,000 clones listed, approximately 9.9% are singletons. There are 13 residues in the CDR3. V was clipped by 9 bases and J by 8 bases, with 17 bases between them. Per germline, CDR1 MDHEN and CDR2 SYDVKM. Ten or more counts support this clone. Antigen: not known. Specimen: central memory CD4+ T cells from blood. The origin of this receptor is a man aged 25 to 40 with type 1 diabetes. This rearrangement joins TRBV28 to TRBJ2-4, with a possible D match to TRBD2 (5 bases). DNA of the CDR3: TGTGCCAGTTGGGGTGGTGGCGGGTACATTCAGTACTTC. Translating it yields CASWGGGGYIQYF.